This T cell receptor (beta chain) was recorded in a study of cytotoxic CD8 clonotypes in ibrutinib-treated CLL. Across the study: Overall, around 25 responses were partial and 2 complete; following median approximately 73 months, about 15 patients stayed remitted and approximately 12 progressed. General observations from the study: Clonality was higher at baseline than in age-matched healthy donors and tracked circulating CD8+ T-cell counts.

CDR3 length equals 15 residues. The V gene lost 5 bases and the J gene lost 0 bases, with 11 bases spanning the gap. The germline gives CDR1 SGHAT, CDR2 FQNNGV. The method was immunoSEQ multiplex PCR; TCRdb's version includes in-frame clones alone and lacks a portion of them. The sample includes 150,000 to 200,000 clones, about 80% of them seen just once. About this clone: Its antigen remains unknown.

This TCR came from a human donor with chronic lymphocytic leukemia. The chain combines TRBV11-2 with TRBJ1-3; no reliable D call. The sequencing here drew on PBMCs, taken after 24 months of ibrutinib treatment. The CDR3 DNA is TGTGCCAGCAGCCATGGACGGACCTCTGGAAACACCATATATTTT. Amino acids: CASSHGRTSGNTIYF.